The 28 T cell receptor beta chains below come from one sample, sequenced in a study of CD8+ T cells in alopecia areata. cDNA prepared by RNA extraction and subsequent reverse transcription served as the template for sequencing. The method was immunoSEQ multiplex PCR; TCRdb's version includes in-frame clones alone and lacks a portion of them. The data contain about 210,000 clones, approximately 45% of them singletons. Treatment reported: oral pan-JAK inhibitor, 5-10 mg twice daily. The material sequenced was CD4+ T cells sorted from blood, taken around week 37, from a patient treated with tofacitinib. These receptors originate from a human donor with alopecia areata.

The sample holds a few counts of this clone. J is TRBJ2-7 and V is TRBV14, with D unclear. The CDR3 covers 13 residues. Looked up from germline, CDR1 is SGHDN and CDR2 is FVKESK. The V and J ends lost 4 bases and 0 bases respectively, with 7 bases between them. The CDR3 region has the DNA TGTGCCAGCAGCCCGTGGACCTCCTACGAGCAGTACTTC. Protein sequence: CASSPWTSYEQYF.

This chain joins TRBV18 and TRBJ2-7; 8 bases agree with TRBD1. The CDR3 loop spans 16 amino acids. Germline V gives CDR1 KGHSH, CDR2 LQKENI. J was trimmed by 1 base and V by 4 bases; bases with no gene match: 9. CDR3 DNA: TGTGCCAGCTCACTATTCCAGGGGGCGGGGTCCTACGAGCAGTACTTC. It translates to CASSLFQGAGSYEQYF.

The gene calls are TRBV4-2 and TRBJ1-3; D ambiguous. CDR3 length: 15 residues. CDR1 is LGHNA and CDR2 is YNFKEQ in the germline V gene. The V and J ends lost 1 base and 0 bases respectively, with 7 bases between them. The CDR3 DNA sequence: TGTGCCAGCAGCCAAGGGCCGGGCTCTGGAAACACCATATATTTT. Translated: CASSQGPGSGNTIYF.

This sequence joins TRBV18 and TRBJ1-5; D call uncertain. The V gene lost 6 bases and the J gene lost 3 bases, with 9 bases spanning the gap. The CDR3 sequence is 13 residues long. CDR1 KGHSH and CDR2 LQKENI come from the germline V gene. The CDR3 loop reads CASSAGLNQPQHF. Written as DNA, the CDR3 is TGTGCCAGCTCGGCAGGACTCAATCAGCCCCAGCATTTT.

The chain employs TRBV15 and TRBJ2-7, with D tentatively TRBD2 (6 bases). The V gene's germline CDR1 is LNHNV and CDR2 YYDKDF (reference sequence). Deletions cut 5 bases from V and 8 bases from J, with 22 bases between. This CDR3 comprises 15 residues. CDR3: CATSPGLEALTKQYF. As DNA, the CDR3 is TGTGCCACCAGCCCGGGACTCGAGGCCCTAACCAAGCAGTACTTC. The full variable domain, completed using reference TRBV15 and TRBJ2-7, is DAMVIQNPRYQVTQFGKPVTLSCSQTLNHNVMYWYQQKSSQAPKLLFHYYDKDFNNEADTPDNFQSRRPNTSFCFLDIRSPGLGDTAMYLCATSPGLEALTKQYFGPGTRLTVT.

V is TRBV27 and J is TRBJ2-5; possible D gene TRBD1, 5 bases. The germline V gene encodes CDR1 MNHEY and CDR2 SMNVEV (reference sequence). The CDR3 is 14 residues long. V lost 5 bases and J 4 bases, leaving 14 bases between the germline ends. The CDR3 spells CASSGAAGRETQYF. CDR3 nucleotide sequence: TGTGCCAGCAGTGGGGCGGCCGGACGAGAGACCCAGTACTTC.

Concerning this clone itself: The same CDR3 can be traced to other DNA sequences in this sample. The CDR3 coding sequence is TGTGCCAGCAGTCCTTCTCCCCGGGGGAACTATGGCTACACCTTC. Amino acid sequence: CASSPSPRGNYGYTF. J is TRBJ1-2 and V is TRBV28; tentative D call: TRBD1 (5 bases). The CDR3 covers 15 residues. The V gene's germline CDR1 is MDHEN and CDR2 SYDVKM. V was cut by 5 bases and J by 2 bases, with 15 bases left in between.

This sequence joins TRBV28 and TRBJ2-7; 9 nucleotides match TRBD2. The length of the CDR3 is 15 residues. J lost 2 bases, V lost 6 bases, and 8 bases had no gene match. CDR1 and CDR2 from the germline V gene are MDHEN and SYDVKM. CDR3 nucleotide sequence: TGTGCCAGCAGCCAGATAGCGGGAGAGACCTACGAGCAGTACTTC. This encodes CASSQIAGETYEQYF.

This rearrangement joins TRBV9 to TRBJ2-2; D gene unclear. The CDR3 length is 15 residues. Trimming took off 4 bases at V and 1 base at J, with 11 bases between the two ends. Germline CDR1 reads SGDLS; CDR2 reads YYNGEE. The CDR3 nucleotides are TGTGCCAGCAGCACAGACAACTGGAACACCGGGGAGCTGTTTTTT. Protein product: CASSTDNWNTGELFF.

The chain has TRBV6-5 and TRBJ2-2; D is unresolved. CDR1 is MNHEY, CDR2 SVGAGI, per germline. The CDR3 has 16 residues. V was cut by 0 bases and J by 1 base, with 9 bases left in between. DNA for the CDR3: TGTGCCAGCAGTTACTCGGACGCGTTGAACACCGGGGAGCTGTTTTTT. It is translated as CASSYSDALNTGELFF.

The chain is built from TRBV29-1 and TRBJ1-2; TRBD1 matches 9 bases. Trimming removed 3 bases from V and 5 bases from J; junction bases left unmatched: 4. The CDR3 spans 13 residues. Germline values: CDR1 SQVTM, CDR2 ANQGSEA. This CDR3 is CSVEGTGRYGYTF. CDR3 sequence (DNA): TGCAGCGTTGAGGGGACAGGGAGGTATGGCTACACCTTC.

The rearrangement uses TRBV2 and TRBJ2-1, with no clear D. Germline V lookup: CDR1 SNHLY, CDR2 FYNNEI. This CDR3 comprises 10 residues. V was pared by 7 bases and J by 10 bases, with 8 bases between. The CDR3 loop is CASTKEEQFF. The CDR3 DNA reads TGTGCCAGCACCAAAGAGGAGCAGTTCTTC.

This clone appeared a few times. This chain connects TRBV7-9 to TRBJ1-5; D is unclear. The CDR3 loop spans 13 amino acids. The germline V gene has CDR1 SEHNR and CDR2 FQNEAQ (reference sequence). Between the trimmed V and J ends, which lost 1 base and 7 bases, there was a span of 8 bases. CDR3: CASSLGVSQPQHF. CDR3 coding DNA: TGTGCCAGCAGCTTAGGCGTCTCCCAGCCCCAGCATTTT.

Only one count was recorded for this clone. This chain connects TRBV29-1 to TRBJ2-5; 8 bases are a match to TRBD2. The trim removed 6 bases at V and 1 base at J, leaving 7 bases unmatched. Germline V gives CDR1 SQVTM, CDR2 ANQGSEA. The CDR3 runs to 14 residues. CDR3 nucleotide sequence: TGCAGCGTAACACTAGCGGAGGGCCAAGAGACCCAGTACTTC. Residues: CSVTLAEGQETQYF. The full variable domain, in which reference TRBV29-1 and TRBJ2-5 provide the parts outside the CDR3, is SAVISQKPSRDICQRGTSLTIQCQVDSQVTMMFWYRQQPGQSLTLIATANQGSEATYESGFVIDKFPISRPNLTFSTLTVSNMSPEDSSIYLCSVTLAEGQETQYFGPGTRLLVL.

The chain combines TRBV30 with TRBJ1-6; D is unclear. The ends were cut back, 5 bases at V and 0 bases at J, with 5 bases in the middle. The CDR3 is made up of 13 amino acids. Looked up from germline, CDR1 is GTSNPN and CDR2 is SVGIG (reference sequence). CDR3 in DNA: TGTGCCTGGCGAGGCTCCTATAATTCACCCCTCCACTTT. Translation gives CAWRGSYNSPLHF.

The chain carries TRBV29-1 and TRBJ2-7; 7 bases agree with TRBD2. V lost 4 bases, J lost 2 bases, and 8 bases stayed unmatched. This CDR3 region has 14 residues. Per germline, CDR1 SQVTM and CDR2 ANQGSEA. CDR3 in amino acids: CSVARAGVTYEQYF. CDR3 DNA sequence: TGCAGCGTTGCTCGGGCGGGAGTAACCTACGAGCAGTACTTC.

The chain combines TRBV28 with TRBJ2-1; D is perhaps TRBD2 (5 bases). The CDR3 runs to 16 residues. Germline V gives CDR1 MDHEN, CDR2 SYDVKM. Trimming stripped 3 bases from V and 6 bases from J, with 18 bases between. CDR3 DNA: TGTGCCAGCAGTTTGAGGAGGTCCCAAGCAAGCAATGAGCAGTTCTTC. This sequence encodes CASSLRRSQASNEQFF.

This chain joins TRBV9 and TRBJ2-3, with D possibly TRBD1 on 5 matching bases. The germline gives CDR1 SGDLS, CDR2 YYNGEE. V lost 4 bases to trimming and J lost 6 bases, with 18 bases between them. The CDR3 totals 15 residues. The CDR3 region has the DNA TGTGCCAGCAGCCCTAGGGGCACTCCCACGGATACGCAGTATTTT. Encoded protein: CASSPRGTPTDTQYF.

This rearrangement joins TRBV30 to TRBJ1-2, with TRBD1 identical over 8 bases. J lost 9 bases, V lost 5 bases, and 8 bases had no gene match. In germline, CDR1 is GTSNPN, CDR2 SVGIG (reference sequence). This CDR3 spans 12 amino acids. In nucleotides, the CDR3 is TGTGCCTGGTCGGGGACAGGCATACGCTACACCTTC. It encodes CAWSGTGIRYTF.

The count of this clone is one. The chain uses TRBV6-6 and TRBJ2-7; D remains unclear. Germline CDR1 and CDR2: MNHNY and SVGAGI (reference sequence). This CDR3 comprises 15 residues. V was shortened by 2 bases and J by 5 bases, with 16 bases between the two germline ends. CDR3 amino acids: CASSYRPKGINEQYF. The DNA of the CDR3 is TGTGCCAGCAGTTACCGCCCAAAGGGAATTAACGAGCAGTACTTC.

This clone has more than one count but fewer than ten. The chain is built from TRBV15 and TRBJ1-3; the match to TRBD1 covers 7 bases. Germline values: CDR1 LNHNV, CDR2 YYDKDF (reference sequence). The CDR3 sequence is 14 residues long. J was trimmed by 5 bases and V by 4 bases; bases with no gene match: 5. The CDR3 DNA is TGTGCCACCAGCAAAGGGGACAGTCGAAACACCATATATTTT. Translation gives CATSKGDSRNTIYF.

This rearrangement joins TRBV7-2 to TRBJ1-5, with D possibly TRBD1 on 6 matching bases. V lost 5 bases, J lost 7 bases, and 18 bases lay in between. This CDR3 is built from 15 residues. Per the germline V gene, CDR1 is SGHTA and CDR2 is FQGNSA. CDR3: CASSVNRARSQPQHF. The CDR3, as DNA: TGTGCCAGCAGCGTGAACAGGGCGAGGAGCCAGCCCCAGCATTTT.

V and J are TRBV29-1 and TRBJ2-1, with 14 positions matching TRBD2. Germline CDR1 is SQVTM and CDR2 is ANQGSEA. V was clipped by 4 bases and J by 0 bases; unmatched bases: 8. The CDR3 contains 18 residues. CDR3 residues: CSVGGLAGAKSSYNEQFF. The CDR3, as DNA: TGCAGCGTTGGGGGACTAGCGGGAGCGAAGAGCTCCTACAATGAGCAGTTCTTC.

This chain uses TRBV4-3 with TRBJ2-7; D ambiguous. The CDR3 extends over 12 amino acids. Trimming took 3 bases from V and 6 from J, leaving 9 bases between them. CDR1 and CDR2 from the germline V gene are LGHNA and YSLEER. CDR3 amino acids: CASSQEIGEQYF. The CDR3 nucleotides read TGCGCCAGCAGCCAGGAGATCGGCGAGCAGTACTTC.

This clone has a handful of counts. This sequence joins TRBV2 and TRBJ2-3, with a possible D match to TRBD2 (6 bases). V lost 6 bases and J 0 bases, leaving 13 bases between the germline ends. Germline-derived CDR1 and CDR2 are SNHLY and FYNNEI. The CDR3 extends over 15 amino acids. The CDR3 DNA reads TGTGCCAGCAGACTGATCGGGGGAAGCACAGATACGCAGTATTTT. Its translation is CASRLIGGSTDTQYF.

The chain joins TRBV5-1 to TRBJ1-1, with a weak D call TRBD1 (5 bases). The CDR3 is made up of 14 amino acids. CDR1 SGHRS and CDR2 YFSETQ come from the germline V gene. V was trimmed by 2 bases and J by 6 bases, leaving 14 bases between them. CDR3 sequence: CASSFGLTVAEAFF. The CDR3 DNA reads TGCGCCAGCAGCTTCGGCTTGACAGTGGCTGAAGCTTTCTTT.

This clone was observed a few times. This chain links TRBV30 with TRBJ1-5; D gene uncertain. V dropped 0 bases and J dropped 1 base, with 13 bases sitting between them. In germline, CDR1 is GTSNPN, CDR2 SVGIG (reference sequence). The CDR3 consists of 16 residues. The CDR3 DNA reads TGTGCCTGGAGTGTGGCAGCAGCCTGGAGCAATCAGCCCCAGCATTTT. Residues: CAWSVAAAWSNQPQHF.

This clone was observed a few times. CDR3 residues: CASSLLAVLEATQYF. In nucleotides, the CDR3 is TGTGCCAGCTCACTTCTAGCGGTCCTCGAGGCGACCCAGTACTTC. The chain links TRBV18 to TRBJ2-5, with 7 bases aligning to TRBD2. V lost 4 bases and J lost 7; bases outside the gene matches: 12. CDR1 KGHSH and CDR2 LQKENI come from the germline V gene. CDR3 size: 15 residues.